The T cell receptor (beta chain) under discussion was sequenced for a study of OX40 agonist ivuxolimab in advanced cancers. Study outcomes and limitations: More expanded clones were seen, on average, in CD8+ T cells than in CD4+. What antigens the expanded peripheral T cells recognized was never established.

The germline CDR1 and CDR2 sequences are SEHNR and FQNEAQ (reference sequence). This CDR3 spans 16 amino acids. With 5 bases clipped from V and 4 bases from J, the junction kept 9 bases outside the gene matches. Some clones are missing from TCRdb's copy, which holds only in-frame ones; the method was immunoSEQ multiplex PCR. Found here are more than 100,000 clones, 90% to 95% of them singletons; the top ten hold around 0.15%. Remarks on this clone: As yet, its antigen is unknown.

The rearrangement uses TRBV7-9 and TRBJ1-5; 9 positions agree with TRBD1. The input for sequencing was CD4+ or CD8+ T cells sorted from blood, taken in a trial of the OX40 agonist ivuxolimab. This clonotype originated in an adult with an advanced solid tumor such as melanoma, head and neck, liver or kidney cancer. CDR3 in amino acids: CASSPPGTGINQPQHF. The CDR3 nucleotides read TGTGCCAGCAGCCCACCCGGGACAGGGATTAATCAGCCCCAGCATTTT.